These 25 T cell receptor beta chains share one sample of origin, sequenced in a study of molecular identifiers for immune sequencing clone quantification. TCRdb reanalysed the PCR reads using MiXCR and keeps one entry per CDR3 protein. The repertoire holds about 640,000 distinct CDR3 sequences, with 20% as singletons. Sequencing used naive CD8+ T cells from blood, with Jurkat cell RNA spiked in. The subset is: FACS-sorted CD8+CD4-CCR7+CD45RA+ naive T cells. The receptors here all came from a human donor in good health. Some libraries in this study had Jurkat cell RNA spiked in.

Regarding this clonotype: This may come from a read error, since a much larger clone is one base off. This sequence joins TRBV6-5 and TRBJ2-3; D unresolved. From germline, CDR1 is MNHEY and CDR2 SVGAGI. The CDR3 loop spans 15 amino acids. The CDR3 is CVSSPTGSHTDTQYF. The CDR3 coding sequence is TGTGTCAGCAGTCCTACCGGGTCCCACACAGATACGCAGTATTTT.

The chain combines TRBV7-9 with TRBJ1-2, with D uncertain. Trimming left V 4 bases short and J 7 bases short, with 19 bases between. CDR3 length: 15 amino acids. Per the germline V gene, CDR1 is SEHNR and CDR2 is FQNEAQ (reference sequence). Here the CDR3 reads CASSSQNPGLGGYTF. The CDR3 DNA reads as TGTGCCAGCAGCTCCCAAAACCCGGGCCTCGGTGGCTACACCTTC.

This clonotype showed up just a few times. J is TRBJ2-5 and V is TRBV5-8, with D possibly TRBD1 on 6 matching bases. The CDR3 spans 14 residues. Germline V gene lookup returns CDR1 SGHTS and CDR2 YDEGEE. Trimming left V 1 base short and J 2 bases short, with 9 bases between. The CDR3 DNA sequence: TGTGCCAGCAGCTTGCTCAGGGGACAAGAGACCCAGTACTTC. It encodes CASSLLRGQETQYF. Supplemented by reference TRBV5-8 and TRBJ2-5, the full variable domain reads EAGVTQSPTHLIKTRGQQATLRCSPISGHTSVYWYQQALGLGLQFLLWYDEGEERNRGNFPPRFSGRQFPNYSSELNVNALELEDSALYLCASSLLRGQETQYFGPGTRLLVL.

Ten or more counts support this clonotype. The V call is TRBV5-6, the J call TRBJ2-5, with D possibly being TRBD1 or TRBD2 (5 bases each). CDR1 is SGHDT and CDR2 is YYEEEE in the germline V gene. V was clipped by 0 bases and J by 1 base, with 10 bases between them. The CDR3 loop spans 15 amino acids. Here the CDR3 reads CASSLVRDVQETQYF. The CDR3 nucleotides are TGTGCCAGCAGCTTGGTCAGGGACGTCCAAGAGACCCAGTACTTC. Full variable domain (missing parts from reference TRBV5-6 and TRBJ2-5): DAGVTQSPTHLIKTRGQQVTLRCSPKSGHDTVSWYQQALGQGPQFIFQYYEEEERQRGNFPDRFSGHQFPNYSSELNVNALLLGDSALYLCASSLVRDVQETQYFGPGTRLLVL.

This clonotype was recorded many times. This chain links TRBV20-1 with TRBJ2-7, with D possibly being TRBD1 (6 bases). V was clipped by 4 bases and J by 4 bases, with 20 bases between them. Germline V gene data show CDR1 as DFQATT and CDR2 as SNEGSKA (reference sequence). This CDR3 has 15 residues. The CDR3 DNA reads TGCAGTGCTACGCTAATCGGGACACACCTGTACGAGCAGTACTTC. Its protein is CSATLIGTHLYEQYF.

This clonotype was picked up many times. This chain joins TRBV2 and TRBJ1-1, with unresolved D. The germline V gene has CDR1 SNHLY and CDR2 FYNNEI. The CDR3 contains 13 residues. V was cut by 6 bases and J by 8 bases, with 16 bases left in between. As DNA, the CDR3 is TGTGCCAGCAGCCCGACTCTGGGTCCCGAAGCTTTCTTT. It yields the protein CASSPTLGPEAFF.

The sample holds many counts of this clonotype. This chain links TRBV2 with TRBJ1-5; tentative D call: TRBD1 (6 bases). Germline CDR1 is SNHLY and CDR2 is FYNNEI. Deletions cut 6 bases from V and 8 bases from J, with 17 bases between. The length of the CDR3 is 14 residues. DNA for the CDR3: TGTGCCAGCAGCGGGGGCCAGGGGAAGGAGCCCCAGCATTTT. This codes for CASSGGQGKEPQHF.

This clonotype was detected many times. The chain uses TRBV4-3 and TRBJ1-5; D ambiguous. The CDR3 contains 15 residues. The germline gives CDR1 LGHNA, CDR2 YSLEER. V was pared by 0 bases and J by 2 bases, with 8 bases between. The CDR3 region has the DNA TGCGCCAGCAGCCAAGAAGAATGGCGCAATCAGCCCCAGCATTTT. It specifies CASSQEEWRNQPQHF.

This clonotype has a count of ten or more. The rearrangement links TRBV9 to TRBJ2-7; D unclear. Germline V gene lookup returns CDR1 SGDLS and CDR2 YYNGEE. V was pared by 1 base and J by 4 bases, with 6 bases between. This CDR3 contains 12 residues. CDR3 loop: CASSVSDYEQYF. In nucleotides, the CDR3 is TGTGCCAGCAGCGTATCCGATTACGAGCAGTACTTC. The full variable domain, in which reference TRBV9 and TRBJ2-7 provide the parts outside the CDR3, is DSGVTQTPKHLITATGQRVTLRCSPRSGDLSVYWYQQSLDQGLQFLIQYYNGEERAKGNILERFSAQQFPDLHSELNLSSLELGDSALYFCASSVSDYEQYFGPGTRLTVT.

Notes on this clonotype: At one boundary the junction diverges from the germline segment, which might be a read error. This CDR3 reads CGVLAGDETQYF. CDR3 in DNA: TGCGGCGTACTAGCGGGAGACGAGACCCAGTACTTC. The chain has TRBV29-1 and TRBJ2-5; 11 bases agree with TRBD2. Germline V gene lookup returns CDR1 SQVTM and CDR2 ANQGSEA. The CDR3 spans 12 residues.

This clonotype has a count of ten or more. The CDR3 bases are TGTGCCAGCACCTGGCCGGCGGGCACAGATACGCAGTATTTT. Translating gives CASTWPAGTDTQYF. The J gene is TRBJ2-3, the V gene TRBV5-8; no definite D call. Looked up from germline, CDR1 is SGHTS and CDR2 is YDEGEE. This CDR3 has 14 amino acids. The V end lost 6 bases, the J end lost 1 base, and 12 bases lay between the germline ends.

Turning to this clonotype: A read error is possible here, since a much larger clone lies one base away. This chain uses TRBV12-3 or TRBV12-4 with TRBJ1-2; 7 bases are shared with TRBD1. The CDR3 runs to 14 residues. The CDR3 spells CVSSLAGTVYGYTF. CDR3 DNA: TGTGTCAGCAGTTTAGCGGGGACAGTTTATGGCTACACCTTC.

This clonotype was seen only a few times. CDR3 sequence reads: CASSPTGDRVDEQYF. CDR3 nucleotides: TGTGCCAGCAGCCCCACGGGGGACAGGGTTGACGAGCAGTACTTC. The genes are TRBV13 and TRBJ2-7, with 9 nucleotides matching TRBD1. This CDR3 is built from 15 residues. Per germline, CDR1 PRHDT and CDR2 FYEKMQ (reference sequence). Trimming cost V 5 bases and J 5 bases; bases outside gene matches: 10. Supplemented by reference TRBV13 and TRBJ2-7, the full variable domain reads AAGVIQSPRHLIKEKRETATLKCYPIPRHDTVYWYQQGPGQDPQFLISFYEKMQSDKGSIPDRFSAQQFSDYHSELNMSSLELGDSALYFCASSPTGDRVDEQYFGPGTRLTVT.

This clonotype has a count of ten or more. CDR3 coding DNA: TGTGCCACCAGCATCCCCGGGACAGCTAATGAAAAACTGTTTTTT. Translated: CATSIPGTANEKLFF. V and J are TRBV15 and TRBJ1-4, with 7 positions matching TRBD1. The germline gives CDR1 LNHNV, CDR2 YYDKDF (reference sequence). CDR3 length equals 15 residues. V shed 4 bases and J 3 bases; nucleotides not matched to a gene: 5.

Many counts were recorded for this clonotype. This sequence joins TRBV28 and TRBJ2-7; a weak D match, TRBD2 (6 bases). This CDR3 spans 13 amino acids. Germline CDR1 is MDHEN and CDR2 is SYDVKM. Trimming stripped 7 bases from V and 3 bases from J, with 13 bases between. This chain's CDR3 is CASNLEGIYEQYF. The CDR3 region has the DNA TGTGCCAGCAACTTGGAGGGAATCTACGAGCAGTACTTC.

This clonotype was detected a few times. The chain couples TRBV20-1 to TRBJ1-3; TRBD1 matches at 7 bases. CDR1 and CDR2 (germline): DFQATT, SNEGSKA (reference sequence). The CDR3 runs to 16 residues. V lost 1 base to trimming and J lost 0 bases; unmatched junction nucleotides: 6. The DNA for the CDR3 is TGCAGTGCTAGAGGGGCGGGACAGAACTCTGGAAACACCATATATTTT. This codes for CSARGAGQNSGNTIYF.

This clonotype showed up many times. The chain is built from TRBV25-1 and TRBJ2-3; weak D call: TRBD2 (5 bases). The CDR3 is 12 residues long. V was cut by 7 bases and J by 7 bases, with 12 bases left in between. The germline V gene encodes CDR1 MGHDK and CDR2 SYGVNS. Written as DNA, the CDR3 is TGTGCCAGCACGGACGGGGTGAATACGCAGTATTTT. Its translation: CASTDGVNTQYF.

This clonotype has a count of ten or more. DNA for the CDR3: TGTGCCAGCAGTTACGTCGGGACTAGAGGGTTTGGCCAGTACTTC. This translates into CASSYVGTRGFGQYF. The chain combines TRBV6-2 or TRBV6-3 with TRBJ2-5, with 8 bases lining up with TRBD2. CDR3 length equals 15 residues. CDR1 and CDR2 from the germline V gene are MNHEY and SVGEGT. The trim removed 2 bases at V and 10 bases at J, leaving 12 bases unmatched.

The CDR3 sequence is CASSQAAQNNEQFF. The CDR3 region has the DNA TGCGCCAGCAGCCAAGCGGCGCAAAACAATGAGCAGTTCTTC. The V and J genes are TRBV4-3 and TRBJ2-1; no definite D call. The CDR3 runs to 14 residues. Looked up from germline, CDR1 is LGHNA and CDR2 is YSLEER. The V and J ends lost 1 base and 5 bases respectively, with 9 bases between them.

In regard to this clonotype: Germline is not matched at one junction end, which may reflect a read error. The genes are TRBV30 and TRBJ2-6; a possible D gene is TRBD2 (5 bases). Germline V gives CDR1 GTSNPN, CDR2 SVGIG (reference sequence). The CDR3 length is 14 residues. For the CDR3, the DNA is TGTGCCTGGAGTGTTGGTGCCGGGGTCAACGTCCTGACTTTC. Its protein is CAWSVGAGVNVLTF.

The V and J genes are TRBV12-3 or TRBV12-4 and TRBJ1-1, with no clear D. CDR3 length: 15 amino acids. Trimming cost V 4 bases and J 3 bases, with 15 bases left between them. The CDR3 DNA reads TGTGCCAGCAGTTCTGTTTTAGAGGTTGACACTGAAGCTTTCTTT. It is translated as CASSSVLEVDTEAFF.

To note about this clonotype: A read error is possible here, since a much larger clone lies one base away. The rearrangement uses TRBV15 and TRBJ2-7; D possibly corresponds to TRBD1 (6 bases). This CDR3 spans 15 amino acids. Germline CDR1 LNHNV, CDR2 YYDKDF (reference sequence). The CDR3 DNA reads as TGTGCCACCGGCAGAGAAATAGGACAGCCCTACGAGCAGTACTTC. This translates into CATGREIGQPYEQYF.

This clonotype has a handful of counts. The chain links TRBV28 to TRBJ2-1, with 9 bases matching TRBD2. The germline V gene has CDR1 MDHEN and CDR2 SYDVKM. This CDR3 is 16 amino acids long. V shed 6 bases, J shed 8 bases, and the junction held 14 bases outside the gene matches. CDR3 bases: TGTGCCAGCAGCGGGACTAGCAGAATGTTCCGTGATGAGCAGTTCTTC. Protein product: CASSGTSRMFRDEQFF.

V and J are TRBV19 and TRBJ2-7; D may match TRBD1 or TRBD2 (5 bases each). Germline loops: CDR1 LNHDA, CDR2 SQIVND (reference sequence). The CDR3 totals 15 residues. The V end lost 1 base, the J end lost 0 bases, and 10 bases lay between the germline ends. The CDR3 DNA reads as TGTGCCAGTAGTATAGGATTGGGGACCTCCTACGAGCAGTACTTC. Amino acid sequence: CASSIGLGTSYEQYF. The full variable domain, rest sourced from reference TRBV19 and TRBJ2-7, is DGGITQSPKYLFRKEGQNVTLSCEQNLNHDAMYWYRQDPGQGLRLIYYSQIVNDFQKGDIAEGYSVSREKKESFPLTVTSAQKNPTAFYLCASSIGLGTSYEQYFGPGTRLTVT.

Remarks on this clonotype: Compared with germline, one end of the junction differs, possibly owing to a read error. The chain joins TRBV28 to TRBJ2-5, with no clear D. The CDR3 is made up of 11 amino acids. Looked up from germline, CDR1 is MDHEN and CDR2 is SYDVKM. CDR3 amino acids: CDSSLYETQYF. CDR3 DNA: TGTGACAGCAGTTTATACGAGACCCAGTACTTC.